This T cell receptor beta chain was recorded in a study of T cell changes during pregnancy in multiple sclerosis. Sequencing used immunoSEQ multiplex PCR; TCRdb keeps in-frame clones, though not all of them. This table has about 86,000 clones, around 93% appearing once. The CDR3 spans 15 residues. J gave up 0 bases and V 4 bases, and 5 bases lay outside the gene matches. Per the germline V gene, CDR1 is MNHNS and CDR2 is SASEGT. This TCR was sampled from a female donor in good health, enrolled as a control in a pregnancy study. Sequenced here: peripheral blood, sampled in the first trimester of pregnancy. The chain links TRBV6-1 to TRBJ1-2; 7 bases fit TRBD1. Here the CDR3 DNA reads TGTGCCAGCAGTGGCAGGGGGATTGCTAACTATGGCTACACCTTC. Its translation: CASSGRGIANYGYTF.